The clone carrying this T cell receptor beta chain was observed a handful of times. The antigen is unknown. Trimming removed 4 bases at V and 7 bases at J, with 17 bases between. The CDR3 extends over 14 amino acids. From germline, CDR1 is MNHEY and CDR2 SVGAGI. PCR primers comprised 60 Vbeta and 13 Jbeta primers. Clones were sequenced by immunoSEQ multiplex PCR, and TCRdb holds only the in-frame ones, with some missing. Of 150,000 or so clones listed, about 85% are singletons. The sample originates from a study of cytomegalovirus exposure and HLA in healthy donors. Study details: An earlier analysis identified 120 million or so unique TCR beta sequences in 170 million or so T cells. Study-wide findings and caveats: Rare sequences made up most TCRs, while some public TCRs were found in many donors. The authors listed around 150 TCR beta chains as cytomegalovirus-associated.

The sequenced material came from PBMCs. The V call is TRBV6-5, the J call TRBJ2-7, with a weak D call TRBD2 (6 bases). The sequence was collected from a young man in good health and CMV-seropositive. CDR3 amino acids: CASSLDTGVGEQYF. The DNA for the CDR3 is TGTGCCAGCAGTTTGGACACGGGGGTGGGGGAGCAGTACTTC.